Detailed here is one T cell receptor beta chain. These data come from a study of blood T cell repertoires in COVID-19. Study-wide background: Resolution of symptoms, clearance, or two negative PCRs was present in recovered Cohort 3 donors.

The assay was immunoSEQ multiplex PCR, and TCRdb's table has in-frame clones only and misses some. The data contain about 400,000 clones, approximately 87% of them singletons. Germline V lookup: CDR1 MNHEY, CDR2 SVGAGI. Trimming left V 11 bases short and J 2 bases short, with 18 bases between. The CDR3 runs 14 residues. Sequencing was carried out using PBMCs or T cells enriched from blood (not recorded which). This clonotype originated in a middle-aged man in a cohort exposed to, infected with or recovered from COVID-19 (not recorded which). The chain carries TRBV6-5 and TRBJ1-2, with D unclear. The DNA for the CDR3 is TGTGCCGGCAAAGTGTCTGGGCTAAACTATGGCTACACCTTC. Its translation is CAGKVSGLNYGYTF.